This TCR beta chain came from a study of Ad26.COV2.S vaccination and SARS-CoV-2 variants (dated by TCRdb to the early 2020s). Study-level background: Vaccine-arm donors were drawn from COV1001, a multicentre, randomized, double-blind, placebo-controlled phase I-IIa trial of Ad26.COV2.S in healthy adults. Ad26.COV2.S was administered intramuscularly at a dose of 5x10^10 or 1x10^11 viral particles, either as one shot or as two shots given 56 days apart. The specificity and breadth of SARS-CoV-2-reactive T cell receptors after Ad26.COV2.S vaccination were assessed by TCRbeta repertoire sequencing. The TCR-sequenced set comprised approximately 32 samples: some 19 Ad26.COV2.S vaccine recipients, 5 placebo recipients and 8 SARS-CoV-2 convalescent individuals. Trial participants were randomized into five groups of five, in which low-dose or high-dose Ad26.COV2.S was given once or twice, or placebo was given on both occasions. Investigators remained blinded to trial group allocation during experiments and outcome assessment. What the authors observed across the whole study: Vaccine and placebo recipients had similar non-spike TCR breadth, a finding consistent with the vaccine containing only spike. The study lacked the statistical power to compare responses across vaccine doses or regimens. Ad26.COV2.S recipients had higher spike-specific TCR breadth than placebo recipients (P = 0.0014). Substantial breadth of spike-specific CD8+ and CD4+ T cell responses was reported after vaccination. The authors noted that total T cell responses may have been underestimated by the TCR breadth and depth analyses.

The label giving this sample's treatment or condition can be read as: around 19 received Ad26.COV2.S at low or high dose, single or two shots; several received placebo; per-sample allocation not given. For vaccine and placebo recipients, the sequenced repertoires came from samples collected on day 63 after the first injection. Between 29 July and 7 August 2020, Cohort 1b enrolled about two dozen adults aged 18-55 years at one site in Boston, USA. Ad26.COV2.S was a replication-incompetent adenovirus type 26 vector expressing a prefusion-stabilized SARS-CoV-2 spike protein from the original Wuhan strain. On this clone itself: Its antigen has not been determined. No base qualities exist here, and no much larger clone lies one base off it.

TCRbeta CDR3 regions were sequenced with the immunoSEQ Assay. After extraction, genomic DNA underwent amplification by bias-controlled multiplex PCR, followed by high-throughput sequencing. Regarding the original processing steps: To quantify the absolute abundance of every unique TCRbeta CDR3 region, sequences were collapsed and filtered. T cell fraction was estimated by normalizing TCRbeta template counts to usable DNA, which was measured by amplifying reference genes present in all nucleated cells. Repertoire TCRs were annotated as SARS-CoV-2-specific when V gene, CDR3 amino acid sequence and J gene were exactly matched to a known reactive TCR set. The reference SARS-CoV-2 TCR set was derived from MIRA and filtered for enrichment in COVID-19-positive ImmuneCODE repertoires, a step that removed public or cross-reactive TCRs. Using the MIRA antigens, annotated TCRs were further analysed by specific ORF or by position within an ORF. Breadth was defined as annotated unique rearrangements over total unique productive rearrangements; depth was the summed frequency of those rearrangements. Two-sided Wilcoxon rank-sum tests were applied when comparing TCR breadth between groups. Entries here come from immuneACCESS through TCRdb and include only in-frame sequences with V and J called. Some clones fail to appear in such tables; in the studies checked, an unresolved V gene covers under half of the shortfall, and the cause of the remainder is unknown. That table furnishes V, J and clone size, whereas the DNA furnished D and trimming. The sample data list about 280,000 clones, and around 87% of these were observed just once. The ten top clones hold less than 3.5% of the sample.

Counted from cysteine to phenylalanine, this CDR3 has 13 amino acids. The retained sequence is limited to the CDR3, 39 bases, with the frame set at the first base. The V and J ends are trimmed by 4 bases and 6 bases, leaving 13 bases between them. Via the germline V gene, CDR1 is SGHRS and CDR2 YFSETQ. This receptor was taken from a person between 18 and 59 years old who received the Ad26.COV2.S COVID-19 vaccine or a placebo. Here the sequenced sample was peripheral blood, taken in a trial of Ad26.COV2.S vaccine versus placebo. Rearrangement joined TRBV5-1 to TRBJ1-1; the D gene is unclear. The nucleotide sequence reads TGCGCCAGCAGCGTGCAAGAAGGCGCTGAAGCTTTCTTT. Translated, this is CASSVQEGAEAFF.